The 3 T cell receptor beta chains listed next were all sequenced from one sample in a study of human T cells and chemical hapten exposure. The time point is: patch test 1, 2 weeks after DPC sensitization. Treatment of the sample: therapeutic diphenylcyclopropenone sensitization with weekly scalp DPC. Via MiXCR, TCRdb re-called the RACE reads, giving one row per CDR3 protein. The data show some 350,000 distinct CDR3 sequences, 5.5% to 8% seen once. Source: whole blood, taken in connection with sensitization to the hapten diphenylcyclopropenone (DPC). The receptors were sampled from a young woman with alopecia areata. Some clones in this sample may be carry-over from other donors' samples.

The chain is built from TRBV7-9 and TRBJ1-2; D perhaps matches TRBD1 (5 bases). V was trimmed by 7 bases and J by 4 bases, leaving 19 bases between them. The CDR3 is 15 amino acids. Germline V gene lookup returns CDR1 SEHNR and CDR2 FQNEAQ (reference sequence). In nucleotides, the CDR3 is TGTGCCAGCAACCGACAGTTACTTCACTCCTATGGCTACACCTTC. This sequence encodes CASNRQLLHSYGYTF.

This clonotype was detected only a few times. CDR3: CASSRTGEQEKLFF. As DNA, the CDR3 is TGTGCCAGCAGTAGGACAGGGGAACAAGAAAAACTGTTTTTT. The V call is TRBV6-5, the J call TRBJ1-4, with 9 bases fitting TRBD1. CDR1 MNHEY and CDR2 SVGAGI come from the germline V gene. V gave up 5 bases and J gave up 8 bases; unmatched junction bases: 6. The CDR3 runs to 14 residues.

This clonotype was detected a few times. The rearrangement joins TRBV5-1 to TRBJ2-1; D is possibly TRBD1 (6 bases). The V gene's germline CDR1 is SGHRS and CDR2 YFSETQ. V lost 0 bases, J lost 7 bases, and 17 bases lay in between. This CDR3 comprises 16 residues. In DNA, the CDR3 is TGCGCCAGCAGCTTGGCTGTTGGCAGGGGCTTGAATGAGCAGTTCTTC. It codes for CASSLAVGRGLNEQFF.